A single sample gave rise to the 29 T cell receptor beta chains below, sequenced in a study of blood T cell repertoires in COVID-19. Only in-frame clones appear in the TCRdb table, and some are missing; sequencing was by immunoSEQ multiplex PCR. The sample records about 59,000 clones, about 93% being singletons. Sequenced material: peripheral blood. The source of these receptors is a man older than 75 with acute or convalescent COVID-19.

This clone was found a few times. The CDR3 sequence: CASSTHSGGGEQYF. The CDR3 nucleotides read TGTGCCAGCAGCACCCACAGTGGCGGAGGCGAGCAGTACTTC. The chain employs TRBV5-5 and TRBJ2-7, with D possibly being TRBD2 (5 bases). V was clipped by 4 bases and J by 6 bases, with 17 bases between them. Looked up from germline, CDR1 is SGHKS and CDR2 is YYEKEE (reference sequence). The CDR3 is 14 amino acids.

The V and J genes are TRBV9 and TRBJ2-3; 8 bases line up with TRBD2. There are 16 residues in the CDR3. V lost 4 bases to trimming and J lost 5 bases; unmatched junction nucleotides: 12. CDR1 and CDR2 (germline): SGDLS, YYNGEE. This CDR3 reads CASSSLGVAGLDTQYF. CDR3 sequence (DNA): TGTGCCAGCAGCTCCTTAGGGGTAGCGGGGCTAGATACGCAGTATTTT.

This CDR3 reads CASSPGWGPWAEAFF. As DNA, the CDR3 is TGTGCCAGCAGCCCCGGATGGGGCCCGTGGGCTGAAGCTTTCTTT. The chain is built from TRBV7-9 and TRBJ1-1; perhaps TRBD1 as D (5 bases). This CDR3 contains 15 residues. The ends were cut back, 5 bases at V and 6 bases at J, with 19 bases in the middle. Germline V CDR1 and CDR2: SEHNR, FQNEAQ (reference sequence).

This clone was detected once. The chain links TRBV5-4 to TRBJ2-1, with TRBD2 matching over 7 bases. V gave up 6 bases and J gave up 0 bases; unmatched junction bases: 6. This CDR3 is built from 15 residues. The V gene's germline CDR1 is SGHNT and CDR2 YYREEE (reference sequence). The CDR3 bases are TGTGCCAGCACCTCCACGGGGGGCTCCTACAATGAGCAGTTCTTC. Protein sequence: CASTSTGGSYNEQFF.

V is TRBV7-3 and J is TRBJ2-3; D is possibly TRBD2 (5 bases). Deletions cut 0 bases from V and 4 bases from J, with 8 bases between. This CDR3 contains 14 residues. The germline gives CDR1 SGHTA, CDR2 FQGTGA. CDR3 region: CASSLTRGPDTQYF. In DNA, the CDR3 is TGTGCCAGCAGCTTAACACGAGGGCCAGATACGCAGTATTTT. The full variable domain, completed using reference TRBV7-3 and TRBJ2-3, is GAGVSQTPSNKVTEKGKYVELRCDPISGHTALYWYRQSLGQGPEFLIYFQGTGAADDSGLPNDRFFAVRPEGSVSTLKIQRTERGDSAVYLCASSLTRGPDTQYFGPGTRLTVL.

The chain uses TRBV5-1 and TRBJ2-1; 9 bases fit TRBD1. From germline, CDR1 is SGHRS and CDR2 YFSETQ. The CDR3 runs 16 residues. Trimming took 3 bases from V and 4 from J; bases not matched to a gene: 8. DNA for the CDR3: TGCGCCAGCAGCTCTGGCATGGACAGGGGTTACAATGAGCAGTTCTTC. This sequence encodes CASSSGMDRGYNEQFF.

The chain couples TRBV19 to TRBJ1-2; 7 positions match TRBD1. The V gene end was trimmed by 5 bases and the J gene end by 4 bases; junction bases not matched to a gene: 10. This CDR3 is 15 amino acids long. Germline values: CDR1 LNHDA, CDR2 SQIVND (reference sequence). This CDR3 is CASSSQGVDSYGYTF. The CDR3 region has the DNA TGTGCCAGTAGTTCCCAGGGGGTGGATAGCTATGGCTACACCTTC.

This sequence joins TRBV4-1 and TRBJ1-4, with 7 bases matching TRBD1. This CDR3 spans 16 amino acids. Trimming at V came to 1 base and at J to 7 bases, leaving 9 bases not matched to a gene. Germline V lookup: CDR1 MGHRA, CDR2 YSYEKL. Written as DNA, the CDR3 is TGCGCCAGCAGCCAAGGGGCAGCCCAGGGGGTTGAAAAACTGTTTTTT. Its protein product is CASSQGAAQGVEKLFF.

This chain uses TRBV5-1 with TRBJ1-1; D may be TRBD1 (5 bases). V lost 0 bases to trimming and J lost 2 bases, with 14 bases between them. Germline V gene lookup returns CDR1 SGHRS and CDR2 YFSETQ. The CDR3 sequence is 16 residues long. In DNA, the CDR3 is TGCGCCAGCAGCTTGGCCGCGGGGGGAGGAAACACTGAAGCTTTCTTT. Encoded protein: CASSLAAGGGNTEAFF.

The chain is built from TRBV6-6 and TRBJ2-2; 7 nucleotides align to TRBD2. Germline CDR1 reads MNHNY; CDR2 reads SVGAGI (reference sequence). The CDR3 runs to 14 residues. V shed 7 bases and J 4 bases; nucleotides not matched to a gene: 6. CDR3 loop: CASNPTSSTGELFF. In DNA, the CDR3 is TGTGCCAGCAACCCGACTAGCAGCACCGGGGAGCTGTTTTTT.

CDR3 sequence: CASSQPPGQGANSPLHF. The DNA of the CDR3 is TGTGCCAGCAGCCAACCACCAGGACAGGGGGCGAATTCACCCCTCCACTTT. The chain couples TRBV4-2 to TRBJ1-6; 11 bases align to TRBD1. The CDR3 is made up of 17 amino acids. Unmatched junction bases numbered 7, after V lost 2 bases and J lost 7 bases. The germline V gene has CDR1 LGHNA and CDR2 YNFKEQ.

The rearrangement links TRBV13 to TRBJ2-7; 11 nucleotides match TRBD2. There are 18 residues in the CDR3. Germline-derived CDR1 and CDR2 are PRHDT and FYEKMQ (reference sequence). The V gene end was trimmed by 0 bases and the J gene end by 2 bases; junction bases not matched to a gene: 9. The CDR3 here is CASSLGSPGLAAPYEQYF. In DNA, the CDR3 is TGTGCCAGCAGCTTAGGGTCCCCGGGACTAGCGGCCCCCTACGAGCAGTACTTC.

V is TRBV19 and J is TRBJ1-2, with a possible D match to TRBD1 (5 bases). Per the germline V gene, CDR1 is LNHDA and CDR2 is SQIVND (reference sequence). This CDR3 has 13 amino acids. V was cut by 4 bases and J by 4 bases, with 10 bases left in between. CDR3: CASSNEGLYGYTF. CDR3 sequence (DNA): TGTGCCAGTAGTAATGAGGGACTCTATGGCTACACCTTC.

V is TRBV9 and J is TRBJ2-7; possibly TRBD1 for D (6 bases). In germline, CDR1 is SGDLS, CDR2 YYNGEE. The CDR3 is made up of 14 amino acids. Trimming cost V 3 bases and J 6 bases, with 16 bases left between them. The CDR3 protein is CASSASQGWGEQYF. The CDR3 coding sequence is TGTGCCAGCAGCGCTTCACAGGGTTGGGGCGAGCAGTACTTC.

The chain employs TRBV27 and TRBJ1-6; a weak D match, TRBD1 (6 bases). This CDR3 has 14 amino acids. Germline loops: CDR1 MNHEY, CDR2 SMNVEV (reference sequence). The ends were cut back, 2 bases at V and 8 bases at J, with 10 bases in the middle. CDR3 residues: CASSLGGLYSPLHF. In DNA, the CDR3 is TGTGCCAGCAGTTTAGGGGGCCTTTATTCACCCCTCCACTTT.

The rearrangement joins TRBV15 to TRBJ1-2, with 8 nucleotides matching TRBD1. V shed 1 base and J 4 bases; nucleotides not matched to a gene: 2. The V gene's germline CDR1 is LNHNV and CDR2 YYDKDF (reference sequence). The CDR3 spans 14 residues. The chain's CDR3 is CATSRGQGAYGYTF. The CDR3 DNA reads TGTGCCACCAGCAGAGGGCAGGGGGCCTATGGCTACACCTTC.

This clone was seen a single time. The chain links TRBV5-3 to TRBJ2-6, with 8 bases aligning to TRBD1. TRBV5-3 is labeled an ORF, and its function is uncertain. V lost 0 bases to trimming and J lost 0 bases; unmatched junction nucleotides: 11. This CDR3 is 20 amino acids long. The CDR3 loop reads CARSLALRDRYFSGANVLTF. In nucleotides, the CDR3 is TGTGCCAGAAGCTTGGCTCTTCGGGACAGGTACTTCTCTGGGGCCAACGTCCTGACTTTC.

A single count supports this clone. The chain employs TRBV2 and TRBJ1-6; 8 bases agree with TRBD1. Trimming took 6 bases from V and 4 from J; bases not matched to a gene: 8. The V gene's germline CDR1 is SNHLY and CDR2 FYNNEI. The CDR3 has 16 amino acids. The CDR3 nucleotides read TGTGCCAGCAGAAGACAGGGGTCAGCATATAATTCACCCCTCCACTTT. As protein: CASRRQGSAYNSPLHF. The whole variable domain, filled in from reference TRBV2 and TRBJ1-6, reads EPEVTQTPSHQVTQMGQEVILRCVPISNHLYFYWYRQILGQKVEFLVSFYNNEISEKSEIFDDQFSVERPDGSNFTLKIRSTKLEDSAMYFCASRRQGSAYNSPLHFGNGTRLTVT.

This clone was recorded only once. The chain combines TRBV11-2 with TRBJ2-3; TRBD1 aligns across 8 bases. The trim removed 1 base at V and 2 bases at J, leaving 5 bases unmatched. CDR3 size: 16 residues. The germline V gene encodes CDR1 SGHAT and CDR2 FQNNGV. The DNA for the CDR3 is TGTGCCAGCAGCTTAGGAGGGGGACAGGCCACAGATACGCAGTATTTT. Protein: CASSLGGGQATDTQYF.

The chain combines TRBV7-9 with TRBJ2-5, with 11 bases identical to TRBD1. The CDR3 is made up of 15 amino acids. From germline, CDR1 is SEHNR and CDR2 FQNEAQ (reference sequence). With V trimmed by 4 bases and J by 2 bases, 3 bases remained unmatched. CDR3 loop: CASSSDRGPQETQYF. The CDR3 DNA is TGTGCCAGCAGCTCGGACAGGGGGCCGCAAGAGACCCAGTACTTC.

This chain connects TRBV21-1 to TRBJ2-7; TRBD2 is taken as the D call from the table, unchecked against the DNA. TRBV21-1 is classified as a pseudogene. The CDR3 has 15 residues. The CDR3 coding sequence is TGTGCCAGCAGCAACCGTCTCAGCGTGACCTACGAGCAGTACTTC. It codes for CASSNRLSVTYEQYF.

This chain joins TRBV7-9 and TRBJ1-6, with D unclear. The V gene's germline CDR1 is SEHNR and CDR2 FQNEAQ (reference sequence). This CDR3 contains 14 residues. The V gene lost 3 bases and the J gene lost 10 bases, with 13 bases spanning the gap. The CDR3 DNA reads TGTGCCAGCAGCTTGAACGCAAGAGGCTCACCCCTCCACTTT. Translated, it gives CASSLNARGSPLHF.

The CDR3 DNA follows: TGTGCCAGCAGCCCAGGACAGGGCCCAATTACGAACACCGGGGAGCTGTTTTTT. Translated: CASSPGQGPITNTGELFF. V is TRBV4-2 and J is TRBJ2-2, with 8 bases aligning to TRBD1. CDR3 length: 18 residues. J gave up 0 bases and V 4 bases, and 10 bases lay outside the gene matches. Looked up from germline, CDR1 is LGHNA and CDR2 is YNFKEQ.

This clone appeared once. The chain carries TRBV11-1 and TRBJ1-1; maybe TRBD1 (6 bases). Germline-derived CDR1 and CDR2 are SGHAT and FQDESV (reference sequence). The CDR3 runs to 15 residues. Trimming left V 5 bases short and J 1 base short, with 14 bases between. CDR3 sequence (DNA): TGTGCCAGCAGCCTTCGTGGGGGCGCGAACACTGAAGCTTTCTTT. Amino acid sequence: CASSLRGGANTEAFF.

The chain employs TRBV6-5 and TRBJ1-5; tentatively, D is TRBD1 (5 bases). CDR1 is MNHEY and CDR2 is SVGAGI in the germline V gene. This CDR3 contains 13 residues. Trimming took 6 bases from V and 3 from J, leaving 9 bases between them. CDR3 protein: CASSDRYNQPQHF. CDR3 in DNA: TGTGCCAGCAGCGACAGATACAATCAGCCCCAGCATTTT.

Only one count was recorded for this clone. The gene calls are TRBV15 and TRBJ2-1; possibly TRBD1 for D (6 bases). There are 16 residues in the CDR3. Per the germline V gene, CDR1 is LNHNV and CDR2 is YYDKDF (reference sequence). V was trimmed by 3 bases and J by 2 bases, leaving 14 bases between them. The chain's CDR3 is CATSRDSQAAYNEQFF. The CDR3 coding sequence is TGTGCCACCAGCAGGGACAGTCAAGCAGCCTACAATGAGCAGTTCTTC.

This clone was observed a few times. The chain carries TRBV7-6 and TRBJ1-4, with D perhaps TRBD1 (5 bases). The CDR3 runs 12 residues. The germline V gene encodes CDR1 SGHVS and CDR2 FNYEAQ. Trimming removed 10 bases at V and 6 bases at J, with 12 bases between. CDR3 coding DNA: TGTGCCACCCCCGACAGAGATGAAAAACTGTTTTTT. It yields the protein CATPDRDEKLFF.

The rearrangement uses TRBV7-8 and TRBJ2-1, with D perhaps TRBD2 (6 bases). Per the germline V gene, CDR1 is SGHVS and CDR2 is FQNEAQ. Trimming took off 5 bases at V and 10 bases at J, with 15 bases between the two ends. There are 13 residues in the CDR3. The CDR3 nucleotides are TGTGCCAGCAGCCCAAACTGGGGGGTAGAGCAGTTCTTC. This encodes CASSPNWGVEQFF.

The chain couples TRBV5-1 to TRBJ2-2; TRBD1 agrees at 7 bases. The V gene's germline CDR1 is SGHRS and CDR2 YFSETQ. The ends lost 4 bases at V and 1 base at J; junction bases unmatched: 7. CDR3 length: 16 residues. CDR3 residues: CASSVGTAGNTGELFF. The CDR3 nucleotides are TGCGCCAGCAGCGTCGGGACAGCCGGGAACACCGGGGAGCTGTTTTTT. Full variable domain (missing parts from reference TRBV5-1 and TRBJ2-2): KAGVTQTPRYLIKTRGQQVTLSCSPISGHRSVSWYQQTPGQGLQFLFEYFSETQRNKGNFPGRFSGRQFSNSRSEMNVSTLELGDSALYLCASSVGTAGNTGELFFGEGSRLTVL.